This TCR beta chain emerged from a study of identical twins. Healthy Caucasians supplied all donations. The CDR3 is 15 amino acids. Trimming cost V 0 bases and J 3 bases, with 13 bases left between them. CDR1 and CDR2 (germline): SGHKS, YYEKEE (reference sequence). Each CDR3 protein gets one entry after TCRdb re-called the 5' RACE reads with MiXCR. In the table there are about 100,000 distinct CDR3 sequences, under 6.5% of which are singletons. This clonotype was counted a few times. Its target is unknown. Study-wide results and limits: The abundant beta clonotypes from cord blood had fewer insertions, and memory repertoires had none of this. Twins' surplus sharing was weaker for beta out-of-frame sequences. Out-of-frame TCR alpha sharing observed in monozygotic twins exceeded model estimates.

This receptor was taken from a woman aged 50 to 60 in good health. Sequencing was carried out using memory T cells sorted from blood. The rearrangement uses TRBV5-5 and TRBJ2-7; perhaps D is TRBD1 or TRBD2 (5 bases each). The CDR3 nucleotides read TGTGCCAGCAGCTTGGATCCAGGGAGAATCTACGAGCAGTACTTC. Translated, it gives CASSLDPGRIYEQYF. Drawing the rest from reference TRBV5-5 and TRBJ2-7, the complete variable domain is DAGVTQSPTHLIKTRGQQVTLRCSPISGHKSVSWYQQVLGQGPQFIFQYYEKEERGRGNFPDRFSARQFPNYSSELNVNALLLGDSALYLCASSLDPGRIYEQYFGPGTRLTVT.